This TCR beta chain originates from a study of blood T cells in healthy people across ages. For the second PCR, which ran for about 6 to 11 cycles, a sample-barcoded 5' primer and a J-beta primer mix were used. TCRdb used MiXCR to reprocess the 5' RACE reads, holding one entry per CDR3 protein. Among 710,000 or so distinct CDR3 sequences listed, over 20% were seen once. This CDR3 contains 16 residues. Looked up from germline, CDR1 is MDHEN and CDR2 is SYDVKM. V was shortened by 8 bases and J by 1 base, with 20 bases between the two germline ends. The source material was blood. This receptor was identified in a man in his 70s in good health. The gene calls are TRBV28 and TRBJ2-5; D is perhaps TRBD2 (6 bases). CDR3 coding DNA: TGTGCCAGCGGGACTCGGGCCAGCGTAACCCAAGAGACCCAGTACTTC. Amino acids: CASGTRASVTQETQYF.